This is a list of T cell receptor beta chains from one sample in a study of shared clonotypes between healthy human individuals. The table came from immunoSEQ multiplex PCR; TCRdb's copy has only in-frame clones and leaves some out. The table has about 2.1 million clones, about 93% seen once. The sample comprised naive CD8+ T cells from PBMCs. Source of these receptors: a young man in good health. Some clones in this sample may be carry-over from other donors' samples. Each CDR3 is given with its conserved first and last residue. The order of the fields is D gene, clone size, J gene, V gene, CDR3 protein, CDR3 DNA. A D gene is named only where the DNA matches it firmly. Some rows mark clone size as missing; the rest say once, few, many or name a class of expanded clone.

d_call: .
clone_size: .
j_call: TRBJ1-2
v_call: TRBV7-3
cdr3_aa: CASSLGTGYGYTF
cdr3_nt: TGTGCCAGCAGCCTCGGGACGGGCTATGGCTACACCTTC

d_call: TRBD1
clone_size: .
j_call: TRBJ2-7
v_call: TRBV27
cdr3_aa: CASSSKRGQGFREQYF
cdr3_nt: TGTGCCAGCAGTAGCAAGCGAGGACAGGGTTTCCGCGAGCAGTACTTC

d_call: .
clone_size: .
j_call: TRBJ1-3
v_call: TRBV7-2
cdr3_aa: CASSLDRGSGNTIYF
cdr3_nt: TGTGCCAGCAGCTTAGATAGGGGAAGTGGAAACACCATATATTTT

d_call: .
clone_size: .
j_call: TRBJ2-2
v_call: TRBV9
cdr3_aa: CASSPEEGSNTGELFF
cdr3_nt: TGTGCCAGCAGCCCCGAGGAGGGTTCGAACACCGGGGAGCTGTTTTTT

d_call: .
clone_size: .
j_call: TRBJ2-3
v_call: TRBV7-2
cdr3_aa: CASSFGVARTDTQYF
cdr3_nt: TGTGCCAGCAGCTTCGGGGTAGCTCGCACAGATACGCAGTATTTT

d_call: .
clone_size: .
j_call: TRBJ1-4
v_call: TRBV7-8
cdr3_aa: CASSSGTEGIERKLFF
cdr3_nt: TGTGCCAGCAGTTCAGGGACCGAGGGCATCGAACGAAAACTGTTTTTT

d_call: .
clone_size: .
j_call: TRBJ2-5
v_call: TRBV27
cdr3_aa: CASSSLGETQYF
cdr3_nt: TGTGCCAGCAGTTCCCTTGGGGAGACCCAGTACTTC

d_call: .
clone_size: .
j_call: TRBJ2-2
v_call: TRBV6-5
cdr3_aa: CASSYSIQTGELFF
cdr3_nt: TGTGCCAGCAGTTACTCGATCCAAACCGGGGAGCTGTTTTTT

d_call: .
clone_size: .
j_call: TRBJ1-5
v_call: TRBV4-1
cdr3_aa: CASSLTALGGFGNQPQHF
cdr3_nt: TGCGCCAGCAGCCTCACTGCTCTGGGGGGCTTTGGGAATCAGCCCCAGCATTTT

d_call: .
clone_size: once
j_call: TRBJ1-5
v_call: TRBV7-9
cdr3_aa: CASSEGGSNQPQHF
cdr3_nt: TGTGCCAGCAGCGAAGGGGGTAGCAATCAGCCCCAGCATTTT

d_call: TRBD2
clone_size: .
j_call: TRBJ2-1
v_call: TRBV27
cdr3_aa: CASSLLAVNEQFF
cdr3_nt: TGTGCCAGCAGTTTACTAGCGGTCAATGAGCAGTTCTTC

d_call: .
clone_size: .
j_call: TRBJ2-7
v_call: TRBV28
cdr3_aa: CASSPDMGYEQYF
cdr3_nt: TGTGCCAGCAGTCCCGATATGGGATACGAGCAGTACTTC

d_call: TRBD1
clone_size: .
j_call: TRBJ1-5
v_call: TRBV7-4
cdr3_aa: CASSLTYDRGYNQPQHF
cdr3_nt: TGTGCCAGCAGCTTAACCTACGACAGGGGGTATAATCAGCCCCAGCATTTT

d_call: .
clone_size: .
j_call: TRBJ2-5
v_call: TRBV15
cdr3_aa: CATSRTRLPQETQYF
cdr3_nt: TGTGCCACCAGCAGAACAAGACTACCCCAAGAGACCCAGTACTTC

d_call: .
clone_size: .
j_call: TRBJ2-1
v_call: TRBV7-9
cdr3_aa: CANEPTNSYNEQFF
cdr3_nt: TGTGCCAACGAGCCCACGAATTCCTACAATGAGCAGTTCTTC

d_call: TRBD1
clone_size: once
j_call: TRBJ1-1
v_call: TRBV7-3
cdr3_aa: CASSLGTGGYTEAFF
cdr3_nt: TGTGCCAGCAGCCTCGGGACAGGGGGTTACACTGAAGCTTTCTTT

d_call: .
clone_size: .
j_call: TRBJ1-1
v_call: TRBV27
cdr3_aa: CASSLYYRENTEAFF
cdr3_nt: TGTGCCAGCAGTTTATACTACAGGGAGAACACTGAAGCTTTCTTT

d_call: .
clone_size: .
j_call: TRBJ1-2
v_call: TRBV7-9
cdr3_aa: CASSLVEVNYGYTF
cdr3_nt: TGTGCCAGCAGCTTAGTGGAGGTGAACTATGGCTACACCTTC

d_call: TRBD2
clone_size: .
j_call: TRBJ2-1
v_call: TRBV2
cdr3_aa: CASSEGFSGSGYNEQFF
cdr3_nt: TGTGCCAGCAGTGAGGGGTTTAGCGGGAGCGGCTACAATGAGCAGTTCTTC

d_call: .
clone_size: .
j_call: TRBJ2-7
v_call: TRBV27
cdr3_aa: CASSLTRTYYEQYF
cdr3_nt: TGTGCCAGCAGTTTAACCAGAACCTACTACGAGCAGTACTTC